This T cell receptor (beta chain) stems from a study of regulatory T cells in long-lasting Graves disease. Study-wide results and limits: Sample size, which was small, may have reduced accuracy. Persistent cases favored TRBV28, TRBJ1-2 and TRBJ2-5. Whereas roughly 1,000 public clonotypes were shared by new patients, persistent patients shared more, at a few thousand.

Library construction for TCR beta used iRepertoire HTBI primers and Arm-PCR of CDR3 regions. TCRdb used MiXCR to reprocess the multiplex PCR reads, holding one entry per CDR3 protein. The table lists some 330,000 distinct CDR3 sequences, 20% to 25% of them singletons. This clonotype was detected a few times. Its target is not known. Trimming at V came to 3 bases and at J to 7 bases, leaving 13 bases not matched to a gene. The V gene's germline CDR1 is SGDLS and CDR2 YYNGEE. The CDR3 loop spans 16 amino acids. Indicated time point: persistent/refractory GD, antithyroid drugs over 5 years with positive TRAb. The TCR library used RNA extracted from PBMCs. As a group, patients came from one endocrinology department in Xi'an, China.

This TCR came from a woman aged 35 to 49 with Graves disease. V gene TRBV9 combines with J gene TRBJ2-5; 9 positions agree with TRBD2. Specimen: peripheral blood mononuclear cells (PBMCs), collected when the disease was refractory, from a patient treated with antithyroid drugs. The CDR3 DNA sequence: TGTGCCAGCAGCGGGAGTTGGGTAGCGGGAGAGGCGACCCAGTACTTC. Its protein is CASSGSWVAGEATQYF. Full variable domain (remainder filled in from reference TRBV9 and TRBJ2-5): DSGVTQTPKHLITATGQRVTLRCSPRSGDLSVYWYQQSLDQGLQFLIQYYNGEERAKGNILERFSAQQFPDLHSELNLSSLELGDSALYFCASSGSWVAGEATQYFGPGTRLLVL.